These 32 T cell receptor beta chains originate from one sample sequenced in a study of cytomegalovirus exposure and HLA in healthy donors. PCR amplification relied on 60 Vbeta primers (plus 13 Jbeta primers). Here immunoSEQ multiplex PCR was the method, and the copy in TCRdb shows in-frame clones only, minus some. The table lists 80,000 to 90,000 clones, around 85% of them singletons, with approximately 3% in the top ten. What was sequenced was PBMCs. The receptors derive from a man between 25 and 39 years old in good health and CMV-seronegative.

A remark on this clone: Other nucleotide sequences from this sample produce the same CDR3. The chain joins TRBV7-8 to TRBJ1-4, with 7 bases lining up with TRBD1. Germline V gives CDR1 SGHVS, CDR2 FQNEAQ. Losses at the gene ends were 6 bases for V and 3 bases for J; bases not matched to a gene: 4. The CDR3 spans 14 residues. The CDR3 region is CASRGQTANEKLFF. The CDR3 nucleotides are TGTGCCAGCAGGGGACAGACCGCTAATGAAAAACTGTTTTTT.

CDR3 nucleotides: TGCGCCAGCAGCCAAGATCTAGGGACAGGGGGCGCAGATACGCAGTATTTT. The encoded protein is CASSQDLGTGGADTQYF. The genes are TRBV4-1 and TRBJ2-3; 12 bases are a match to TRBD1. V gave up 0 bases and J gave up 4 bases; unmatched junction bases: 5. This CDR3 is 17 amino acids long. CDR1 MGHRA and CDR2 YSYEKL come from the germline V gene.

The chain couples TRBV7-2 to TRBJ1-2, with 11 bases aligning to TRBD1. J lost 7 bases, V lost 0 bases, and 7 bases had no gene match. CDR1 is SGHTA, CDR2 FQGNSA, per germline. CDR3 length: 16 residues. In DNA form, the CDR3 reads TGTGCCAGCAGCTTAGCAGGGACAGGGGGTAGGGGTGGCTACACCTTC. It yields the protein CASSLAGTGGRGGYTF.

The V call is TRBV4-3, the J call TRBJ2-1, with D possibly TRBD2 on 6 matching bases. From germline, CDR1 is LGHNA and CDR2 YSLEER. The CDR3 loop spans 18 amino acids. V lost 4 bases to trimming and J lost 4 bases, with 23 bases between them. Here the CDR3 reads CASSPAIGIGTLYNEQFF. The CDR3 region has the DNA TGCGCCAGCAGCCCAGCGATCGGGATAGGGACTCTTTACAATGAGCAGTTCTTC.

The CDR3 region has the DNA TGTGCCAGCAGCTTAGCTCGGACAGGGTGGGGGCGGACTGAAGCTTTCTTT. Protein: CASSLARTGWGRTEAFF. V and J are TRBV7-2 and TRBJ1-1, with TRBD1 matching over 8 bases. V shed 0 bases, J shed 5 bases, and the junction held 11 bases outside the gene matches. The CDR3 totals 17 residues. CDR1 SGHTA and CDR2 FQGNSA come from the germline V gene.

This chain uses TRBV5-4 with TRBJ1-2; no definite D call. The CDR3 consists of 13 residues. Trimming stripped 0 bases from V and 6 bases from J, with 9 bases between. The germline gives CDR1 SGHNT, CDR2 YYREEE (reference sequence). The CDR3 region has the DNA TGTGCCAGCAGCTTGGGGCCCAGCGATGGCTACACCTTC. Amino acids: CASSLGPSDGYTF.

This clone was recorded once. The chain uses TRBV5-4 and TRBJ2-5, with TRBD1 matching over 10 bases. V was clipped by 4 bases and J by 1 base; unmatched bases: 4. The CDR3 is 15 amino acids. Germline-derived CDR1 and CDR2 are SGHNT and YYREEE (reference sequence). CDR3 sequence reads: CASSPRTGGQETQYF. CDR3 nucleotide sequence: TGTGCCAGCAGCCCTCGGACAGGGGGCCAAGAGACCCAGTACTTC. Full variable domain (missing parts from reference TRBV5-4 and TRBJ2-5): ETGVTQSPTHLIKTRGQQVTLRCSSQSGHNTVSWYQQALGQGPQFIFQYYREEENGRGNFPPRFSGLQFPNYSSELNVNALELDDSALYLCASSPRTGGQETQYFGPGTRLLVL.

CDR3 nucleotide sequence: TGTGCCAGCTCAATAGCGGGGCAGGGGAACTACGAGCAGTACTTC. Translating it yields CASSIAGQGNYEQYF. The genes are TRBV18 and TRBJ2-7, with TRBD2 identical over 8 bases. The CDR3 has 15 residues. The trim removed 5 bases at V and 3 bases at J, leaving 9 bases unmatched. Germline V gene lookup returns CDR1 KGHSH and CDR2 LQKENI.

This rearrangement joins TRBV6-6 to TRBJ2-3; TRBD1 matches at 11 bases. Germline V gene lookup returns CDR1 MNHNY and CDR2 SVGAGI (reference sequence). The CDR3 loop spans 15 amino acids. V shed 2 bases and J 5 bases; nucleotides not matched to a gene: 3. CDR3 sequence reads: CASSYGGQGGDTQYF. The CDR3 DNA reads TGTGCCAGCAGTTACGGGGGACAGGGGGGAGATACGCAGTATTTT.

CDR3 coding DNA: TGTGCCAGTCAGACAGGGGTTGGGTATGGCTACACCTTC. It codes for CASQTGVGYGYTF. The V gene is TRBV6-5, the J gene TRBJ1-2; 8 nucleotides line up with TRBD1. V was clipped by 9 bases and J by 5 bases; unmatched bases: 8. CDR1 and CDR2 (germline): MNHEY, SVGAGI. CDR3 length: 13 residues.

The chain couples TRBV7-2 to TRBJ1-1; 7 bases are a match to TRBD1. J gave up 1 base and V 1 base, and 0 bases lay outside the gene matches. CDR1 SGHTA and CDR2 FQGNSA come from the germline V gene. The CDR3 contains 14 residues. The DNA of the CDR3 is TGTGCCAGCAGCTTAGAGGGGGCGAACACTGAAGCTTTCTTT. Amino acid sequence: CASSLEGANTEAFF.

This chain connects TRBV7-9 to TRBJ1-1; weak D call: TRBD1 (6 bases). This CDR3 comprises 15 residues. Trimming took off 5 bases at V and 2 bases at J, with 15 bases between the two ends. Germline loops: CDR1 SEHNR, CDR2 FQNEAQ (reference sequence). The CDR3 is CASSRGWGPNTEAFF. CDR3 in DNA: TGTGCCAGCAGCAGGGGGTGGGGACCTAACACTGAAGCTTTCTTT.

V is TRBV5-4 and J is TRBJ1-3, with 7 bases lining up with TRBD1. The length of the CDR3 is 14 residues. CDR1 and CDR2 from the germline V gene are SGHNT and YYREEE (reference sequence). V shed 4 bases, J shed 1 base, and the junction held 2 bases outside the gene matches. The CDR3 bases are TGTGCCAGCAGCGCGACAGGGTCTGGAAACACCATATATTTT. Amino acid sequence: CASSATGSGNTIYF.

This clone was recorded once. The chain recombines TRBV7-9 with TRBJ2-2; D may be TRBD1 (5 bases). Germline V gives CDR1 SEHNR, CDR2 FQNEAQ (reference sequence). V was shortened by 0 bases and J by 7 bases, with 12 bases between the two germline ends. The CDR3 covers 15 residues. The CDR3 loop is CASSLAYDSHGELFF. The CDR3 DNA is TGTGCCAGCAGCTTAGCCTATGACAGCCACGGGGAGCTGTTTTTT.

This chain joins TRBV28 and TRBJ1-2, with a possible D match to TRBD1 (6 bases). Trimming cost V 7 bases and J 2 bases, with 11 bases left between them. CDR1 is MDHEN, CDR2 SYDVKM, per germline. The CDR3 is made up of 13 amino acids. The CDR3 bases are TGTGCCAGCAAACAGGGTTGGAACTATGGCTACACCTTC. It specifies CASKQGWNYGYTF.

This sequence joins TRBV5-1 and TRBJ1-5; tentatively, D is TRBD1 (6 bases). The length of the CDR3 is 13 residues. The ends were cut back, 0 bases at V and 7 bases at J, with 8 bases in the middle. Germline loops: CDR1 SGHRS, CDR2 YFSETQ. The CDR3 coding sequence is TGCGCCAGCAGCTTGGAGGGGGAGCAGCCCCAGCATTTT. The encoded protein is CASSLEGEQPQHF.

The V and J genes are TRBV2 and TRBJ1-2; the D is unclear. From germline, CDR1 is SNHLY and CDR2 FYNNEI. V was shortened by 6 bases and J by 7 bases, with 9 bases between the two germline ends. This CDR3 contains 11 residues. CDR3 residues: CASRQTTGYTF. The CDR3 DNA reads as TGTGCCAGCAGACAGACGACTGGCTACACCTTC.

This chain connects TRBV6-6 to TRBJ1-1; D is undetermined. This CDR3 is built from 15 residues. Trimming took 7 bases from V and 7 from J, leaving 22 bases between them. Germline values: CDR1 MNHNY, CDR2 SVGAGI (reference sequence). DNA for the CDR3: TGTGCCAGCACTCAATATCGGGGAGGTCGAGGTGAAGCTTTCTTT. Protein: CASTQYRGGRGEAFF.

This clone has a handful of counts. This chain links TRBV27 with TRBJ2-7; D remains unclear. V was cut by 4 bases and J by 3 bases, with 4 bases left in between. The CDR3 sequence is 11 residues long. The germline V gene encodes CDR1 MNHEY and CDR2 SMNVEV (reference sequence). Here the CDR3 DNA reads TGTGCCAGCAGTTCCTACTACGAGCAGTACTTC. It specifies CASSSYYEQYF.

This sequence joins TRBV7-2 and TRBJ1-2; D not certain. Germline assignment: CDR1 SGHTA and CDR2 FQGNSA. Between the trimmed V and J ends, which lost 5 bases and 10 bases, there was a span of 11 bases. The CDR3 totals 11 residues. CDR3 sequence reads: CASSINQYYTF. CDR3 DNA: TGTGCCAGCAGCATCAACCAGTACTACACCTTC.

This chain joins TRBV6-5 and TRBJ1-2, with 9 bases aligning to TRBD1. CDR1 MNHEY and CDR2 SVGAGI come from the germline V gene. CDR3 size: 13 residues. J was trimmed by 7 bases and V by 6 bases; bases with no gene match: 6. CDR3 DNA sequence: TGTGCCAGCAGGCTCCGGACAGGGGCTGGCTACACCTTC. Its translation is CASRLRTGAGYTF.

The chain links TRBV27 to TRBJ2-3; D unresolved. This CDR3 has 14 residues. Trimming took off 4 bases at V and 2 bases at J, with 10 bases between the two ends. The germline V gene has CDR1 MNHEY and CDR2 SMNVEV (reference sequence). CDR3 amino acids: CASSSLSYTDTQYF. CDR3 bases: TGTGCCAGCAGTTCTCTGAGTTACACAGATACGCAGTATTTT.

The genes are TRBV7-2 and TRBJ1-2; 9 positions agree with TRBD1. Germline values: CDR1 SGHTA, CDR2 FQGNSA. The J segment lost 8 bases and the V segment lost 2 bases, leaving 3 bases of the junction unmatched. This CDR3 has 13 amino acids. The CDR3 loop is CASSLWTGVGYTF. CDR3 sequence (DNA): TGTGCCAGCAGCTTATGGACAGGGGTAGGCTACACCTTC.

The chain couples TRBV19 to TRBJ2-5, with 13 positions matching TRBD2. Germline assignment: CDR1 LNHDA and CDR2 SQIVND (reference sequence). The J segment lost 2 bases and the V segment lost 1 base, leaving 7 bases of the junction unmatched. The CDR3 spans 18 residues. The chain's CDR3 is CASSIVRPTSGGQETQYF. The CDR3, as DNA: TGTGCCAGTAGTATAGTACGTCCGACTAGCGGGGGGCAAGAGACCCAGTACTTC.

The gene calls are TRBV6-5 and TRBJ2-7, with TRBD2 matching over 8 bases. Per germline, CDR1 MNHEY and CDR2 SVGAGI. J was trimmed by 5 bases and V by 0 bases; bases with no gene match: 9. CDR3 size: 16 residues. CDR3: CASSYSPAGEGHEQYF. The CDR3 nucleotides are TGTGCCAGCAGTTACTCCCCAGCGGGGGAGGGCCACGAGCAGTACTTC.

The chain employs TRBV18 and TRBJ1-1; TRBD1 matches at 9 bases. Germline lookup yields CDR1 KGHSH and CDR2 LQKENI. CDR3 size: 17 residues. V shed 5 bases, J shed 2 bases, and the junction held 12 bases outside the gene matches. The CDR3: CASSFSPGTGINTEAFF. CDR3 DNA sequence: TGTGCCAGCTCATTCTCTCCCGGGACAGGGATAAACACTGAAGCTTTCTTT.

The chain joins TRBV6-4 to TRBJ2-5; 13 nucleotides line up with TRBD2. Germline-derived CDR1 and CDR2 are MRHNA and SNTAGT. J was trimmed by 3 bases and V by 3 bases; bases with no gene match: 1. The CDR3 is 15 amino acids. CDR3 DNA: TGTGCCAGCAGTGAGGGGACTAGCGGGGAAGAGACCCAGTACTTC. This codes for CASSEGTSGEETQYF.

J is TRBJ1-3 and V is TRBV19; the D is unclear. V was cut by 3 bases and J by 0 bases, with 18 bases left in between. There are 18 residues in the CDR3. CDR1 is LNHDA, CDR2 SQIVND, per germline (reference sequence). The CDR3 sequence: CASSIQGRASYSGNTIYF. The CDR3 bases are TGTGCCAGTAGTATTCAAGGGAGGGCCTCTTACTCTGGAAACACCATATATTTT.

CDR3 sequence (DNA): TGTGCCAGTAGTATCTTACAGGGGTCGGGGGAGCAGTACTTC. Its protein is CASSILQGSGEQYF. The chain joins TRBV19 to TRBJ2-7; TRBD1 aligns across 7 bases. The CDR3 runs 14 residues. V shed 3 bases, J shed 7 bases, and the junction held 9 bases outside the gene matches. Germline-derived CDR1 and CDR2 are LNHDA and SQIVND (reference sequence).

J is TRBJ1-1 and V is TRBV7-2; D is undetermined. The length of the CDR3 is 14 residues. V lost 3 bases and J lost 1, with 9 bases in between. CDR1 SGHTA and CDR2 FQGNSA come from the germline V gene. The DNA of the CDR3 is TGTGCCAGCAGCTTGGGTCGCGGGAACACTGAAGCTTTCTTT. Its protein is CASSLGRGNTEAFF. Based on the CDR3 plus reference TRBV7-2 and TRBJ1-1, the full variable domain is GAGVSQSPSNKVTEKGKDVELRCDPISGHTALYWYRQSLGQGLEFLIYFQGNSAPDKSGLPSDRFSAERTGGSVSTLTIQRTQQEDSAVYLCASSLGRGNTEAFFGQGTRLTVV.

CDR3: CASSYSGQSNQPQHF. DNA for the CDR3: TGTGCCAGCAGTTACTCGGGGCAGAGCAATCAGCCCCAGCATTTT. The chain recombines TRBV6-6 with TRBJ1-5; maybe TRBD1 (5 bases). Germline loops: CDR1 MNHNY, CDR2 SVGAGI (reference sequence). This CDR3 spans 15 amino acids. The V and J ends lost 0 bases and 1 base respectively, with 7 bases between them.

This clone was observed a few times. The genes are TRBV27 and TRBJ1-2; 7 nucleotides align to TRBD1. Losses at the gene ends were 2 bases for V and 6 bases for J; bases not matched to a gene: 6. CDR1 and CDR2 (germline): MNHEY, SMNVEV (reference sequence). The CDR3 covers 14 residues. CDR3 amino acids: CASSLRTGVHGYTF. The CDR3, as DNA: TGTGCCAGCAGTTTAAGAACAGGGGTCCATGGCTACACCTTC.